A single sample gave rise to the 29 T cell receptor beta chains below, sequenced in a study of cytomegalovirus exposure and HLA in healthy donors. Primers for the PCR totalled 60 Vbeta and 13 Jbeta. Profiling relied on immunoSEQ multiplex PCR, and the TCRdb table lists in-frame clones only, not all of them. The repertoire holds tens of thousands of clones, with 82% as singletons. The sequenced sample consisted of PBMCs. These receptors were taken from a man younger than 35 in good health and CMV-seronegative.

V usage is TRBV29-1 and J usage is TRBJ2-3; D unresolved. Germline CDR1 is SQVTM and CDR2 is ANQGSEA. The CDR3 loop spans 11 amino acids. Trimming stripped 7 bases from V and 3 bases from J, with 8 bases between. The CDR3 sequence is CSGAFTDTQYF. The CDR3 DNA is TGCAGCGGGGCTTTTACAGATACGCAGTATTTT.

The sample holds one count of this clone. The genes are TRBV4-3 and TRBJ2-1, with 11 bases that match TRBD2. This CDR3 spans 15 amino acids. Germline V gene lookup returns CDR1 LGHNA and CDR2 YSLEER. V was pared by 0 bases and J by 10 bases, with 5 bases of the junction left unmatched. The CDR3 DNA follows: TGCGCCAGCAGCCAAGATCATCTAGCGGGGGGAGAGCAGTTCTTC. It specifies CASSQDHLAGGEQFF.

This chain uses TRBV9 with TRBJ2-1; 11 bases are a match to TRBD2. Germline CDR1 is SGDLS and CDR2 is YYNGEE. V dropped 0 bases and J dropped 7; count of bases not matched to a gene: 9. The CDR3 contains 17 residues. The CDR3: CASSVELAGASWNEQFF. The CDR3 DNA reads as TGTGCCAGCAGCGTAGAACTAGCGGGAGCTTCATGGAATGAGCAGTTCTTC.

The V call is TRBV4-1, the J call TRBJ2-7; 7 bases map to TRBD1. The junction had 12 bases not matched to a gene; V was cut back by 4 bases and J by 0 bases. This CDR3 has 17 residues. CDR1 and CDR2 (germline): MGHRA, YSYEKL. CDR3 loop: CASSPPVGDSASYEQYF. As DNA, the CDR3 is TGCGCCAGCAGCCCCCCCGTAGGGGACAGCGCCTCCTACGAGCAGTACTTC.

This CDR3 reads CASSLVGDYSGNTIYF. CDR3 DNA: TGCGCCAGCAGCTTGGTCGGGGATTACTCTGGAAACACCATATATTTT. The rearrangement links TRBV5-1 to TRBJ1-3; D is ambiguous. The CDR3 loop spans 16 amino acids. Germline V gives CDR1 SGHRS, CDR2 YFSETQ. The ends were cut back, 0 bases at V and 0 bases at J, with 10 bases in the middle.

The chain carries TRBV28 and TRBJ1-5; D is perhaps TRBD1 (5 bases). Germline V gene sequence: CDR1 MDHEN, CDR2 SYDVKM. Trimming took off 7 bases at V and 0 bases at J, with 10 bases between the two ends. The CDR3 contains 14 residues. The CDR3 coding sequence is TGTGCCAGCAACGCGGACACTAGCAATCAGCCCCAGCATTTT. Residues: CASNADTSNQPQHF. The whole variable domain, remainder taken from reference TRBV28 and TRBJ1-5, is DVKVTQSSRYLVKRTGEKVFLECVQDMDHENMFWYRQDPGLGLRLIYFSYDVKMKEKGDIPEGYSVSREKKERFSLILESASTNQTSMYLCASNADTSNQPQHFGDGTRLSIL.

This clone was seen only a few times. The CDR3 DNA is TGTGCCAGCAGCATACAGGGGGCCCTAAGCACAGATACGCAGTATTTT. Translated, it gives CASSIQGALSTDTQYF. This chain links TRBV7-9 with TRBJ2-3, with 9 bases fitting TRBD1. CDR1 and CDR2 from the germline V gene are SEHNR and FQNEAQ (reference sequence). J gave up 0 bases and V 5 bases, and 6 bases lay outside the gene matches. The CDR3 runs 16 residues.

The V call is TRBV19, the J call TRBJ2-3, with TRBD2 matching over 9 bases. Germline CDR1 LNHDA, CDR2 SQIVND (reference sequence). V lost 8 bases to trimming and J lost 0 bases; unmatched junction nucleotides: 12. This CDR3 has 17 residues. The CDR3 DNA follows: TGTGCCAGTGCGAGGCCCGCGCGGGAGGGTAGCACAGATACGCAGTATTTT. Translating gives CASARPAREGSTDTQYF.

The chain has TRBV27 and TRBJ2-7; D might be TRBD1 (6 bases). Germline V gene sequence: CDR1 MNHEY, CDR2 SMNVEV (reference sequence). The CDR3 spans 14 residues. V gave up 6 bases and J gave up 3 bases, with 15 bases separating them. CDR3 loop: CASRRTADYYEQYF. Written as DNA, the CDR3 is TGTGCCAGCAGACGGACAGCCGATTACTACGAGCAGTACTTC.

The chain has TRBV4-1 and TRBJ2-1; no definite D call. CDR1 is MGHRA, CDR2 YSYEKL, per germline. Trimming took 3 bases from V and 4 from J, leaving 4 bases between them. CDR3 length: 12 residues. This CDR3 is CASSHLYNEQFF. The CDR3 region has the DNA TGCGCCAGCAGCCACCTATACAATGAGCAGTTCTTC.

The rearrangement uses TRBV5-1 and TRBJ2-1, with 7 bases aligning to TRBD2. The trim removed 4 bases at V and 6 bases at J, leaving 10 bases unmatched. The length of the CDR3 is 15 residues. Per germline, CDR1 SGHRS and CDR2 YFSETQ. In nucleotides, the CDR3 is TGCGCCAGCAGCCCAGTCCGGGACTACCTCAATGAGCAGTTCTTC. Translating it yields CASSPVRDYLNEQFF.

The gene calls are TRBV4-1 and TRBJ2-2, with D maybe TRBD1 (6 bases). CDR3 length: 17 amino acids. Germline-derived CDR1 and CDR2 are MGHRA and YSYEKL. Trimming removed 1 base at V and 7 bases at J, with 19 bases between. The CDR3, as DNA: TGCGCCAGCAGCCAAGCCATTGGACAGACCCTCGTCGGGGAGCTGTTTTTT. It encodes CASSQAIGQTLVGELFF.

The chain employs TRBV7-9 and TRBJ2-2, with D possibly TRBD1 on 6 matching bases. V lost 1 base and J lost 6, with 9 bases in between. The CDR3 loop spans 14 amino acids. Germline CDR1 SEHNR, CDR2 FQNEAQ (reference sequence). The CDR3 protein is CASSLDRVAGELFF. The CDR3 nucleotides read TGTGCCAGCAGCTTAGACAGGGTGGCCGGGGAGCTGTTTTTT. The full variable domain, completed using reference TRBV7-9 and TRBJ2-2, is DTGVSQNPRHKITKRGQNVTFRCDPISEHNRLYWYRQTLGQGPEFLTYFQNEAQLEKSRLLSDRFSAERPKGSFSTLEIQRTEQGDSAMYLCASSLDRVAGELFFGEGSRLTVL.

CDR3 sequence: CASRPEGRNQPQHF. DNA for the CDR3: TGTGCCAGCAGACCCGAGGGCAGAAATCAGCCCCAGCATTTT. This chain links TRBV4-2 with TRBJ1-5; no reliable D call. Trimming removed 6 bases at V and 4 bases at J, with 13 bases between. Germline CDR1 LGHNA, CDR2 YNFKEQ. The CDR3 sequence is 14 residues long.

The chain employs TRBV19 and TRBJ2-5, with 8 bases identical to TRBD2. The V gene end was trimmed by 7 bases and the J gene end by 1 base; junction bases not matched to a gene: 8. The CDR3 consists of 15 residues. Germline lookup yields CDR1 LNHDA and CDR2 SQIVND (reference sequence). CDR3 coding DNA: TGTGCCAGTAAGTTAGCGGGACATAGCCAAGAGACCCAGTACTTC. This gives the protein CASKLAGHSQETQYF.

V and J are TRBV28 and TRBJ2-7; 15 nucleotides match TRBD2. Losses at the gene ends were 5 bases for V and 2 bases for J; bases not matched to a gene: 7. Germline V lookup: CDR1 MDHEN, CDR2 SYDVKM. The CDR3 extends over 17 amino acids. The CDR3 DNA sequence: TGTGCCAGCAGTCCGCCGGGACTAGCGGGAGGTACCTACGAGCAGTACTTC. It is translated as CASSPPGLAGGTYEQYF.

This chain joins TRBV7-8 and TRBJ2-3, with 9 bases matching TRBD2. Germline loops: CDR1 SGHVS, CDR2 FQNEAQ. The CDR3 has 17 amino acids. The junction had 14 bases not matched to a gene; V was cut back by 4 bases and J by 6 bases. CDR3 region: CASSSRGAGGPWDTQYF. The CDR3 DNA reads as TGTGCCAGCAGCTCCCGTGGGGCGGGGGGGCCATGGGATACGCAGTATTTT.

The chain combines TRBV28 with TRBJ1-5; TRBD1 might be the D (5 bases). CDR1 and CDR2 (germline): MDHEN, SYDVKM. The CDR3 is 17 amino acids. Between the trimmed V and J ends, which lost 7 bases and 1 base, there was a span of 20 bases. CDR3 bases: TGTGCCAGCACCATACCCCAGGGTGGGCTAAGCAATCAGCCCCAGCATTTT. Protein sequence: CASTIPQGGLSNQPQHF.

The chain recombines TRBV19 with TRBJ2-2, with TRBD2 matching 14 bases. The V segment lost 4 bases and the J segment 1 base; nucleotides outside the gene matches: 2. Germline V lookup: CDR1 LNHDA, CDR2 SQIVND (reference sequence). This CDR3 is 17 amino acids long. CDR3 sequence (DNA): TGTGCCAGTAGTACCGGGACTAGCGGGAGGAACACCGGGGAGCTGTTTTTT. Its translation: CASSTGTSGRNTGELFF. Using reference TRBV19 and TRBJ2-2 for the parts outside the CDR3, the full variable domain is DGGITQSPKYLFRKEGQNVTLSCEQNLNHDAMYWYRQDPGQGLRLIYYSQIVNDFQKGDIAEGYSVSREKKESFPLTVTSAQKNPTAFYLCASSTGTSGRNTGELFFGEGSRLTVL.

This clone showed up just once. This chain joins TRBV19 and TRBJ1-2, with D hard to call. The CDR3 covers 15 residues. V was trimmed by 1 base and J by 4 bases, leaving 13 bases between them. Germline V lookup: CDR1 LNHDA, CDR2 SQIVND (reference sequence). This CDR3 reads CASSIAGYPAYGYTF. In nucleotides, the CDR3 is TGTGCCAGTAGTATAGCAGGATACCCGGCCTATGGCTACACCTTC.

The chain uses TRBV4-2 and TRBJ2-5, with D perhaps TRBD1 (5 bases). The CDR3 is made up of 14 amino acids. V lost 1 base and J lost 5, with 11 bases in between. Per germline, CDR1 LGHNA and CDR2 YNFKEQ. CDR3 sequence reads: CASSQVGVTETQYF. The CDR3 DNA sequence: TGTGCCAGCAGCCAAGTAGGGGTTACGGAGACCCAGTACTTC.

This clone has only one observation. The chain is built from TRBV10-3 and TRBJ2-7; no definite D call. V gave up 6 bases and J gave up 5 bases, with 8 bases separating them. The CDR3 is made up of 11 amino acids. Germline V CDR1 and CDR2: ENHRY, SYGVKD. The CDR3 loop is CAISPADEQYF. The CDR3 DNA reads as TGTGCCATCAGCCCGGCGGACGAGCAGTACTTC.

The rearrangement joins TRBV7-2 to TRBJ2-3, with a tentative D call TRBD2 (7 bases). CDR3 size: 17 residues. Germline V lookup: CDR1 SGHTA, CDR2 FQGNSA. V was clipped by 3 bases and J by 4 bases, with 20 bases between them. CDR3 nucleotide sequence: TGTGCCAGCAGCTTTCCCCGGGGGGCCGTTCGTTCAGATACGCAGTATTTT. Encoded protein: CASSFPRGAVRSDTQYF.

V is TRBV6-1 and J is TRBJ1-1, with D possibly being TRBD1 (5 bases). V dropped 6 bases and J dropped 11 bases, with 22 bases sitting between them. The CDR3 runs to 14 residues. CDR1 and CDR2 from the germline V gene are MNHNS and SASEGT. CDR3 region: CASSHAQGFFWAFF. DNA for the CDR3: TGTGCCAGCAGCCATGCGCAGGGATTTTTTTGGGCTTTCTTT.

The V call is TRBV5-1, the J call TRBJ2-7; the match to TRBD2 covers 7 bases. Germline loops: CDR1 SGHRS, CDR2 YFSETQ. V dropped 3 bases and J dropped 5; count of bases not matched to a gene: 14. This CDR3 comprises 16 residues. The CDR3 reads CASSSGTKSYIDEQYF. In nucleotides, the CDR3 is TGCGCCAGCAGCTCAGGGACTAAATCCTACATAGACGAGCAGTACTTC.

This sequence joins TRBV6-1 and TRBJ2-7; 10 nucleotides match TRBD2. Looked up from germline, CDR1 is MNHNS and CDR2 is SASEGT. The CDR3 length is 15 residues. V dropped 6 bases and J dropped 3; count of bases not matched to a gene: 8. The CDR3 protein is CASRRGTSDIYEQYF. The CDR3 DNA reads as TGTGCCAGCAGGCGGGGGACTAGCGATATCTACGAGCAGTACTTC.

The J gene is TRBJ2-1, the V gene TRBV6-5; TRBD2 matches at 11 bases. The CDR3 runs 13 residues. Per germline, CDR1 MNHEY and CDR2 SVGAGI. The ends lost 9 bases at V and 4 bases at J; junction bases unmatched: 2. The CDR3 region has the DNA TGTGCCAGTAGCGGGAGGGAGTACAATGAGCAGTTCTTC. Translation: CASSGREYNEQFF.

The chain links TRBV6-5 to TRBJ2-7; weak D call: TRBD1 (6 bases). The V and J ends lost 6 bases and 6 bases respectively, with 15 bases between them. Germline CDR1 and CDR2: MNHEY and SVGAGI. The CDR3 runs 13 residues. The chain's CDR3 is CASRARGVSEQYF. DNA of the CDR3: TGTGCCAGCAGAGCCAGGGGAGTGAGCGAGCAGTACTTC.

V and J are TRBV2 and TRBJ2-5; a possible D gene is TRBD1 (5 bases). Germline CDR1 and CDR2: SNHLY and FYNNEI. The CDR3 length is 14 residues. The V end was cut by 7 bases, the J end by 1 base, with 13 bases between. The CDR3 here is CASMGWQGQETQYF. The CDR3, as DNA: TGTGCCAGCATGGGGTGGCAGGGCCAAGAGACCCAGTACTTC.